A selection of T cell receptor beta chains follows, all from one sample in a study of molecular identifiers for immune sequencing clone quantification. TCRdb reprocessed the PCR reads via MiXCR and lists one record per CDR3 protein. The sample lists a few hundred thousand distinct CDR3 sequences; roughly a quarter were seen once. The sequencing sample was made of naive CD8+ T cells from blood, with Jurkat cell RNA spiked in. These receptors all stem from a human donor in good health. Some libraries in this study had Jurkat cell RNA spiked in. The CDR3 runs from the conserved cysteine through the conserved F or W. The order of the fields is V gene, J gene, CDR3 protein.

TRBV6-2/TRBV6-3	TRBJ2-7	CASRRTRPYEQNF
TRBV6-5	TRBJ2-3	CASMGGDTQYF
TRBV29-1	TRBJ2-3	CSVEVPPGTSTDTQYF
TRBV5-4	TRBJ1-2	CASSLPQTNYGYTF
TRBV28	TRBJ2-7	CASSFRGKNEQYF
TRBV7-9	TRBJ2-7	CASSRETALYGQYF
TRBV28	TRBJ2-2	CASSSWTGELFF
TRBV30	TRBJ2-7	CAWNGGTGDEQYF
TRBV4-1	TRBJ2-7	CASSQVTGGWYEQYF
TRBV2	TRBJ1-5	CASSELTPSSNQPQHF
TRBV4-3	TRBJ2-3	CASSQEGQRTDTQYF
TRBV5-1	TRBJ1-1	CASSGGQMDTEAFF
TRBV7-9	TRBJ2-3	CASRDDRTFPDTQYF
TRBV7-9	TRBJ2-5	CASSARIQETQYF
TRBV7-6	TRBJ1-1	CASSMGQLNTEAFF
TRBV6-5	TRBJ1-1	CASRISQGAGTEAFF
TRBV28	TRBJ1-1	CASRGGAEAFF
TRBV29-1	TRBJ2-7	CSVEAGTYEQYF
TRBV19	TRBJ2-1	CVSRLGYNEQFF
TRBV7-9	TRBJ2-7	CASSTKTQAYGQYF
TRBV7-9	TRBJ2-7	CASNPSGRASYEQYF
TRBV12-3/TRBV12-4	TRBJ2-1	CASSETEPEQFF
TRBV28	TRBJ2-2	CASSRLAGELFF
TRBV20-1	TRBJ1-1	CSARSVPEAFF
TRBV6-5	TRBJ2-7	CASSSGGYNEQYF
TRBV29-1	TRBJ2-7	CSVAAAYEQYF
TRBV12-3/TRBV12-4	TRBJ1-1	CASSLTGSSEAFF
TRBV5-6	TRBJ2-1	CASSSGRVSYYNEQFF
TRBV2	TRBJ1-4	CASWTPGQGLDEKLFF
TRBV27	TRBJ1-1	CASSTLQGRMNTEAFF
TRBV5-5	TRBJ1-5	CASSPANMGINQPQHF
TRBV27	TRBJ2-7	CASSFMGQGAYEQYF
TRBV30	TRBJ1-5	CAWSARDRAYQPQHF
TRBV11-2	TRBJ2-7	CASSFLLASEQYF
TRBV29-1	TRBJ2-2	CSVEDRSGLGANTGELFF
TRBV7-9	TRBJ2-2	CASSLLEKNTGELFF
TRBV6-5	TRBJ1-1	CASTKTERGEAFF
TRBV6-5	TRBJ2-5	CASSFSSGEQETQYF
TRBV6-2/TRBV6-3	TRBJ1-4	CASSYLGTLDEKLYF
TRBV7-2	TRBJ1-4	CASSLDSATGRTSVFF
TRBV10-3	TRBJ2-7	CAITDSARGGYEQYF
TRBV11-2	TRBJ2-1	CASSLEAYGNFNERFF
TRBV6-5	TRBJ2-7	CASSYGTSGDRSYEQYF
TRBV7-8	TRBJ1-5	CASSFEGNSNQPQHF
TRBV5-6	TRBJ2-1	CASTERGQGIYNEQFF